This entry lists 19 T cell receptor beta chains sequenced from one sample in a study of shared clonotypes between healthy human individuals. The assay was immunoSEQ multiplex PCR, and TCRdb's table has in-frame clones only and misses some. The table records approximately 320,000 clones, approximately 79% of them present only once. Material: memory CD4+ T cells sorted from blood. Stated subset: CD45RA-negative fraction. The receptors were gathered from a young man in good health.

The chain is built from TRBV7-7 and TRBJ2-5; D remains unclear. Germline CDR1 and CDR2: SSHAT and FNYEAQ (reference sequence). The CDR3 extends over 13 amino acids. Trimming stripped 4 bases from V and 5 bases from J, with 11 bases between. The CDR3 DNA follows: TGTGCCAGCAGCTCCATACGCTTGGAGACCCAGTACTTC. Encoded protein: CASSSIRLETQYF.

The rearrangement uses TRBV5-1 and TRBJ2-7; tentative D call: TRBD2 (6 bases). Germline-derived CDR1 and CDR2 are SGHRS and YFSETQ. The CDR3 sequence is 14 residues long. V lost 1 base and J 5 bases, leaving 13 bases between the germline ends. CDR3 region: CASSLSRPGDEQYF. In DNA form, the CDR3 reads TGCGCCAGCAGCTTGAGCAGGCCGGGGGACGAGCAGTACTTC.

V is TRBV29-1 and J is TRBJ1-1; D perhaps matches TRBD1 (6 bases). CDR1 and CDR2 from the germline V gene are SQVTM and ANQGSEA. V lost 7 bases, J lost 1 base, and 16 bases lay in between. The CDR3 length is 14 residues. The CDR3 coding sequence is TGCAGCGGCCGGACAGACTCTTCGAACACTGAAGCTTTCTTT. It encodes CSGRTDSSNTEAFF.

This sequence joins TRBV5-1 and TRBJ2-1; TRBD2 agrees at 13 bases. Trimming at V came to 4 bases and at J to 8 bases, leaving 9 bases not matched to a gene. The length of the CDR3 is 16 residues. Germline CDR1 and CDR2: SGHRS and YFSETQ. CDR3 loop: CASSPLGTSGIHEQFF. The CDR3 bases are TGCGCCAGCAGCCCCCTAGGGACTAGCGGGATCCATGAGCAGTTCTTC.

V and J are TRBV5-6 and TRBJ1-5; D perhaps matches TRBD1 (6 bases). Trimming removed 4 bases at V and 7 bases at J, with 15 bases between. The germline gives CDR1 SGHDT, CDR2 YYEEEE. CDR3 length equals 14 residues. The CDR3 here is CASSRGQYNQPQHF. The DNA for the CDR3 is TGTGCCAGCAGCCGAGGACAGTACAACCAGCCCCAGCATTTT.

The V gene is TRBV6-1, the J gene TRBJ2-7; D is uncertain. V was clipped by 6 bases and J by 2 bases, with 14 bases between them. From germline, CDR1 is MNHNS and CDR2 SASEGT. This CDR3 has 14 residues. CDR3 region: CASRALYRAYEQYF. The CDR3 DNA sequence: TGTGCCAGCAGAGCTCTTTATCGAGCCTACGAGCAGTACTTC.

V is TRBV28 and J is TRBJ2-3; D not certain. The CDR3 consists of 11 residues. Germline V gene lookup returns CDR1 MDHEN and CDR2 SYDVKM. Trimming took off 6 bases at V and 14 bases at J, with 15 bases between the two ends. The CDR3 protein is CASRTTRQAYF. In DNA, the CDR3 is TGTGCCAGCAGAACCACACGTCAGGCGTATTTT.

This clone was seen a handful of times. The CDR3 bases are TGTGCCAGCAGACTAGCGGGAGAGGCCTATTTT. Its translation: CASRLAGEAYF. V usage is TRBV2 and J usage is TRBJ2-3, with 11 positions matching TRBD2. The germline V gene encodes CDR1 SNHLY and CDR2 FYNNEI. The CDR3 covers 11 residues. Trimming removed 6 bases from V and 15 bases from J; junction bases left unmatched: 5.

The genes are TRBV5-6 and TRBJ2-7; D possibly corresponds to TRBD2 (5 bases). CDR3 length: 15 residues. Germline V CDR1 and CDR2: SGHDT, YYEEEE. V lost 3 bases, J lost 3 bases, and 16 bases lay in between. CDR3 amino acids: CASSSHPGRGYEQYF. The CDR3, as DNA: TGTGCCAGCAGCTCCCACCCCGGACGGGGCTACGAGCAGTACTTC. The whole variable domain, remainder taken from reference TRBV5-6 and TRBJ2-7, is DAGVTQSPTHLIKTRGQQVTLRCSPKSGHDTVSWYQQALGQGPQFIFQYYEEEERQRGNFPDRFSGHQFPNYSSELNVNALLLGDSALYLCASSSHPGRGYEQYFGPGTRLTVT.

CDR3 in amino acids: CASSLWRDSYGYTF. CDR3 nucleotides: TGCGCCAGCAGCTTGTGGCGGGACAGCTATGGCTACACCTTC. The chain couples TRBV5-1 to TRBJ1-2; TRBD1 matches at 7 bases. The CDR3 runs 14 residues. CDR1 SGHRS and CDR2 YFSETQ come from the germline V gene. V lost 1 base to trimming and J lost 4 bases; unmatched junction nucleotides: 4.

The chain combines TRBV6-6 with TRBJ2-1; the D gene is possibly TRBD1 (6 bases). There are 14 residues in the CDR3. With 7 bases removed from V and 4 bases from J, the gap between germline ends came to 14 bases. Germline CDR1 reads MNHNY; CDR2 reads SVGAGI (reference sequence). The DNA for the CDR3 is TGTGCCAGCAATTTAAGGGGGTTATACAATGAGCAGTTCTTC. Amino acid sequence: CASNLRGLYNEQFF.

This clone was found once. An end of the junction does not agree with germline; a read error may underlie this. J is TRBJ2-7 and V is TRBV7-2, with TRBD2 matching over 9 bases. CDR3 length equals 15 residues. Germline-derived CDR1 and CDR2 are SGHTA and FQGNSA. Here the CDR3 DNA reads TGTGCCAGCAGATTAGCGGGAGTGTACTCCTACGAGCAGTACTTC. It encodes CASRLAGVYSYEQYF.

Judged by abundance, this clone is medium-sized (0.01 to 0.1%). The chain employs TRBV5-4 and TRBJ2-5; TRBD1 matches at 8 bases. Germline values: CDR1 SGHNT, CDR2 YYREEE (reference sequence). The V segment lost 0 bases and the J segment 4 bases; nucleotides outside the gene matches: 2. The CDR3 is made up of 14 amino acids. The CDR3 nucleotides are TGTGCCAGCAGCTTGGACAGGGGGGTAGAGACCCAGTACTTC. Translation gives CASSLDRGVETQYF.

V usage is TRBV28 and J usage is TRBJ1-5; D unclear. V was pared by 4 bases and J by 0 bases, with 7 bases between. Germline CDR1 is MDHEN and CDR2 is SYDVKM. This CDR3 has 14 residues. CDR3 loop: CASSYSISNQPQHF. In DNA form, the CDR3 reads TGTGCCAGCAGTTATTCCATTAGCAATCAGCCCCAGCATTTT. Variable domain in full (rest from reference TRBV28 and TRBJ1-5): DVKVTQSSRYLVKRTGEKVFLECVQDMDHENMFWYRQDPGLGLRLIYFSYDVKMKEKGDIPEGYSVSREKKERFSLILESASTNQTSMYLCASSYSISNQPQHFGDGTRLSIL.

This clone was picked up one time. The chain's CDR3 is CASSSNEKTSIYGYTF. DNA of the CDR3: TGCGCCAGCAGCTCAAACGAGAAAACATCTATCTATGGCTACACCTTC. This chain uses TRBV5-1 with TRBJ1-2; D not resolved. The length of the CDR3 is 16 residues. The ends were cut back, 3 bases at V and 4 bases at J, with 19 bases in the middle. CDR1 SGHRS and CDR2 YFSETQ come from the germline V gene.

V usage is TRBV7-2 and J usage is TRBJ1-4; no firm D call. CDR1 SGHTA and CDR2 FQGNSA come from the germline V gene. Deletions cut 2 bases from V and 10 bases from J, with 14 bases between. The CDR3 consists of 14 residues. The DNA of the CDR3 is TGTGCCAGCAGCTTATCGACCAGTAGTGTAAAACTGTTTTTT. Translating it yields CASSLSTSSVKLFF.

The CDR3 here is CASSPQASGANVLTF. As DNA, the CDR3 is TGTGCCAGCAGCCCTCAGGCCTCTGGGGCCAACGTCCTGACTTTC. The genes are TRBV11-3 and TRBJ2-6; D remains ambiguous. Germline V CDR1 and CDR2: SGHNT, YENEEA. The CDR3 is 15 residues long. Trimming removed 5 bases from V and 0 bases from J, with 8 bases in between.

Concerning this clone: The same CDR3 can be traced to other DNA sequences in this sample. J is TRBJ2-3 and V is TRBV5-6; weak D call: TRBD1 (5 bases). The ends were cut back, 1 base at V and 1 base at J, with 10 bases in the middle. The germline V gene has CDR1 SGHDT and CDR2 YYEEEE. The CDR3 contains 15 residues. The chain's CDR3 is CASSLPGQGTDTQYF. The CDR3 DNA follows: TGTGCCAGCAGCTTGCCAGGGCAGGGCACAGATACGCAGTATTTT.

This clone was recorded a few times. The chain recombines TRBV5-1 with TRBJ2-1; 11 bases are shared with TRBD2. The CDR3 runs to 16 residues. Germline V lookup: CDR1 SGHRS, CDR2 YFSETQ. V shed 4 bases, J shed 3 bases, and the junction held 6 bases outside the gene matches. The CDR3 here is CASSLLLAGGYNEQFF. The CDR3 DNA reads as TGCGCCAGCAGCCTCCTCCTAGCGGGAGGCTACAATGAGCAGTTCTTC.